Reported below is one TCR beta chain. Here the gene names and germline are mouse. Read coverage stops 1 residue before the CDR3 terminus; the germline J gene supplies the remainder. Libraries were prepared by immunoSEQ multiplex PCR; TCRdb keeps only in-frame clonotypes and omits some of them. In the table there are about 4,000 clones, around half of which are singletons. CDR3 length: 15 residues. V lost 4 bases to trimming and J lost 1 base; unmatched junction nucleotides: 2. Per germline, CDR1 SNHLY and CDR2 FYNGKV (reference sequence). The sample originates from a study of tissue T cells after allogeneic stem cell transplantation. As for time point: mouse harvest day 14 after allogeneic transplant. The graft held 10^6 splenic CD5+ T cells and 10^7 T-cell-depleted bone marrow cells.

This sequence joins TRBV3 and TRBJ2-3, with 10 bases fitting TRBD2. The receptor's source is a female BALB/c mouse given C57BL/6 T cells with graft-versus-host disease after an allogeneic hematopoietic cell transplant. Sequenced: gut tissue. The CDR3: CASSSGTGGAETLYF. Incomplete CDR3 DNA: TGTGCCAGCAGCTCCGGGACTGGGGGTGCAGAAACGCTGTAT.